These 19 T cell receptor beta chains share one sample of origin, sequenced in a study of T cell responses to AZD1222 COVID-19 vaccine. Repertoires were generated with immunoSEQ multiplex PCR, while TCRdb's copy carries only in-frame clones and drops some. This sample yields about 180,000 clones, of which 75% to 95% are seen a single time; around 1.5% belongs to the top ten. Material: peripheral blood, obtained on day 0 of AZD1222 vaccination. These receptor sequences come from an adult in good health.

The J gene is TRBJ1-3, the V gene TRBV7-2; D is unresolved. The germline gives CDR1 SGHTA, CDR2 FQGNSA. V lost 5 bases and J lost 2, with 10 bases in between. CDR3 length: 14 residues. The chain's CDR3 is CASSPHGAGNTIYF. In DNA, the CDR3 is TGTGCCAGCAGCCCCCACGGGGCTGGAAACACCATATATTTT.

The CDR3 reads CASSISGVYEQYF. For the CDR3, the DNA is TGTGCCAGCAGCATTAGCGGGGTATACGAGCAGTACTTC. The V call is TRBV11-2, the J call TRBJ2-7; 8 bases match TRBD2. The CDR3 covers 13 residues. V lost 5 bases, J lost 4 bases, and 4 bases stayed unmatched. CDR1 is SGHAT and CDR2 is FQNNGV in the germline V gene.

The CDR3: CASSLDSFYGYTF. The CDR3 coding sequence is TGTGCCAGCAGTTTAGACAGTTTTTATGGCTACACCTTC. V is TRBV12-3 or TRBV12-4 and J is TRBJ1-2; D not resolved. With 1 base removed from V and 5 bases from J, the gap between germline ends came to 8 bases. The CDR3 has 13 residues.

This rearrangement joins TRBV25-1 to TRBJ1-4, with D perhaps matching TRBD1 (5 bases). From germline, CDR1 is MGHDK and CDR2 SYGVNS. The ends were cut back, 5 bases at V and 6 bases at J, with 16 bases in the middle. The CDR3 length is 15 residues. CDR3 nucleotide sequence: TGTGCCAGCAGTAACTCGGGGCAAATTTATGAAAAACTGTTTTTT. As protein: CASSNSGQIYEKLFF.

The chain uses TRBV6-5 and TRBJ2-7; D may be TRBD2 (5 bases). This CDR3 contains 14 residues. V lost 0 bases, J lost 2 bases, and 8 bases lay in between. Germline values: CDR1 MNHEY, CDR2 SVGAGI. The CDR3 nucleotides are TGTGCCAGCAGTTACTCGAGGGAACCCTACGAGCAGTACTTC. Its protein product is CASSYSREPYEQYF.

The rearrangement joins TRBV4-1 to TRBJ1-5, with D possibly matching TRBD1 (6 bases). The germline CDR1 and CDR2 sequences are MGHRA and YSYEKL. V gave up 1 base and J gave up 7 bases, with 11 bases separating them. CDR3 size: 14 residues. This chain's CDR3 is CASSQVPRGQPQHF. In DNA form, the CDR3 reads TGCGCCAGCAGCCAAGTCCCCAGGGGACAGCCCCAGCATTTT.

V gene TRBV6-1 combines with J gene TRBJ1-6, with 7 bases that match TRBD1. This CDR3 region has 16 residues. The ends lost 3 bases at V and 6 bases at J; junction bases unmatched: 8. CDR1 is MNHNS, CDR2 SASEGT, per germline. The CDR3 DNA reads as TGTGCCAGCAGTGAGCAGACAGGGACCGGTAATTCACCCCTCCACTTT. It codes for CASSEQTGTGNSPLHF.

V gene TRBV6-2 or TRBV6-3 combines with J gene TRBJ1-5; 10 nucleotides line up with TRBD1. Germline V lookup: CDR1 MNHEY, CDR2 SVGEGT. With V trimmed by 5 bases and J by 0 bases, 10 bases remained unmatched. The CDR3 sequence is 18 residues long. CDR3 nucleotides: TGTGCCAGCAGTCCCGCGGGACAGGGGTCCTATAGCAATCAGCCCCAGCATTTT. It specifies CASSPAGQGSYSNQPQHF.

The chain joins TRBV3-1 (or the pseudogene TRBV3-2) to TRBJ2-5; 10 bases align to TRBD2. The CDR3 spans 14 residues. Per the germline V gene, CDR1 is LGHDT and CDR2 is YNNKEL (reference sequence). The ends lost 3 bases at V and 5 bases at J; junction bases unmatched: 3. The chain's CDR3 is CASSHPTSGETQYF. CDR3 nucleotide sequence: TGTGCCAGCAGCCATCCGACTAGCGGGGAGACCCAGTACTTC.

The genes are TRBV27 and TRBJ1-6; tentatively, D is TRBD1 (5 bases). The CDR3 consists of 15 residues. Germline CDR1 is MNHEY and CDR2 is SMNVEV (reference sequence). The V end lost 3 bases, the J end lost 7 bases, and 13 bases lay between the germline ends. CDR3 protein: CASSFLEGLNSPLHF. The CDR3 DNA reads TGTGCCAGCAGTTTTCTAGAGGGGTTAAATTCACCCCTCCACTTT.

V is TRBV7-9 and J is TRBJ1-3; no clear D gene. The CDR3 contains 16 residues. Trimming took off 7 bases at V and 0 bases at J, with 16 bases between the two ends. Germline V lookup: CDR1 SEHNR, CDR2 FQNEAQ (reference sequence). CDR3 nucleotides: TGTGCCAGCAACCTGATGTCACGTAGCTCTGGAAACACCATATATTTT. Encoded protein: CASNLMSRSSGNTIYF.

The rearrangement uses TRBV28 and TRBJ2-7; the D gene is possibly TRBD1 (6 bases). Per germline, CDR1 MDHEN and CDR2 SYDVKM. The ends were cut back, 6 bases at V and 4 bases at J, with 10 bases in the middle. The CDR3 loop spans 12 amino acids. Here the CDR3 DNA reads TGTGCCAGCAGCCAAGACAGGTACGAGCAGTACTTC. This codes for CASSQDRYEQYF. Combining the CDR3 with reference TRBV28 and TRBJ2-7 gives the whole variable domain DVKVTQSSRYLVKRTGEKVFLECVQDMDHENMFWYRQDPGLGLRLIYFSYDVKMKEKGDIPEGYSVSREKKERFSLILESASTNQTSMYLCASSQDRYEQYFGPGTRLTVT.

This clone was observed a few times. This chain uses TRBV5-4 with TRBJ2-7; D gene uncertain. The germline V and J ends were trimmed by 0 bases and 5 bases, with 6 bases remaining between them. This CDR3 is 12 amino acids long. Germline CDR1 and CDR2: SGHNT and YYREEE (reference sequence). This CDR3 reads CASSLGPNEQYF. The CDR3 DNA follows: TGTGCCAGCAGCTTGGGCCCCAACGAGCAGTACTTC.

CDR3 sequence reads: CASSFSGTINTGELFF. The CDR3 bases are TGTGCCAGCAGCTTCTCCGGGACTATTAACACCGGGGAGCTGTTTTTT. The chain joins TRBV7-3 to TRBJ2-2; 7 positions agree with TRBD2. Germline V gene sequence: CDR1 SGHTA, CDR2 FQGTGA. The CDR3 sequence is 16 residues long. Trimming removed 3 bases from V and 2 bases from J; junction bases left unmatched: 6.

V is TRBV2 and J is TRBJ1-5; the D is unclear. The CDR3 sequence is 16 residues long. Looked up from germline, CDR1 is SNHLY and CDR2 is FYNNEI. Between the trimmed V and J ends, which lost 1 base and 3 bases, there was a span of 13 bases. Here the CDR3 DNA reads TGTGCCAGCAGTGAAGGCGACCTACCCTACAATCAGCCCCAGCATTTT. Translated: CASSEGDLPYNQPQHF. Supplemented by reference TRBV2 and TRBJ1-5, the full variable domain reads EPEVTQTPSHQVTQMGQEVILRCVPISNHLYFYWYRQILGQKVEFLVSFYNNEISEKSEIFDDQFSVERPDGSNFTLKIRSTKLEDSAMYFCASSEGDLPYNQPQHFGDGTRLSIL.

This sequence joins TRBV7-2 and TRBJ1-1, with TRBD1 matching over 9 bases. V was clipped by 1 base and J by 11 bases; unmatched bases: 5. CDR3 length equals 13 residues. Germline assignment: CDR1 SGHTA and CDR2 FQGNSA. CDR3 in amino acids: CASSLDRGRIAFF. CDR3 sequence (DNA): TGTGCCAGCAGCTTAGACAGGGGGCGTATCGCTTTCTTT.

The genes are TRBV6-5 and TRBJ1-5, with 7 bases aligning to TRBD1. The CDR3 loop spans 14 amino acids. Trimming at V came to 6 bases and at J to 3 bases, leaving 5 bases not matched to a gene. The germline gives CDR1 MNHEY, CDR2 SVGAGI. This CDR3 is CASSTQGTNQPQHF. The CDR3 DNA follows: TGTGCCAGCAGCACACAGGGGACCAATCAGCCCCAGCATTTT.

The V gene is TRBV7-6, the J gene TRBJ2-2, with a weak D call TRBD2 (5 bases). This CDR3 spans 18 amino acids. The germline V and J ends were trimmed by 6 bases and 0 bases, with 20 bases remaining between them. Germline loops: CDR1 SGHVS, CDR2 FNYEAQ. CDR3 protein: CASSQAGPTTPNTGELFF. DNA of the CDR3: TGTGCCAGCAGTCAAGCTGGCCCGACTACCCCGAACACCGGGGAGCTGTTTTTT.

The chain couples TRBV3-1 (or the pseudogene TRBV3-2) to TRBJ1-5; D is possibly TRBD1 (6 bases). The CDR3 is 14 residues long. CDR1 LGHDT and CDR2 YNNKEL come from the germline V gene (reference sequence). The V end was cut by 2 bases, the J end by 4 bases, with 9 bases between. DNA of the CDR3: TGTGCCAGCAGCCAAAGGGGGGTTAATCAGCCCCAGCATTTT. Amino acid sequence: CASSQRGVNQPQHF.